This TCR beta chain comes out of a study of blood T cell repertoires in COVID-19. Across the study: T cells, B-cell-depleted T cells, or PBMCs provided the cDNA or gDNA that served as material.

This clone was counted ten times or more. The assay was immunoSEQ multiplex PCR, and TCRdb's table has in-frame clones only and misses some. The table includes 310,000 or so clones, approximately 89% detected once. Among Cohort 3 donors, those recovered had two negative PCRs, clearance, or symptom resolution. Germline CDR1 LNHDA, CDR2 SQIVND (reference sequence). Trimming removed 10 bases from V and 8 bases from J, with 14 bases in between. The CDR3 totals 11 residues. J is TRBJ1-2 and V is TRBV19; unclear D gene. Source material: PBMCs or T cells enriched from blood (not recorded which). This TCR came from a woman in her thirties or forties who had recovered from COVID-19. The CDR3 is CATSVGRGYTF. Here the CDR3 DNA reads TGTGCCACCAGTGTGGGGAGGGGCTACACCTTC.